The sequence of this T cell receptor (beta chain) was determined in a study of cytomegalovirus exposure and HLA in healthy donors. As to this clone: What it recognizes is unknown.

The V and J ends lost 2 bases and 9 bases respectively, with 20 bases between them. There are 16 residues in the CDR3. Germline V lookup: CDR1 MRHNA, CDR2 SNTAGT. The primer mix had 60 Vbeta and 13 Jbeta primers. This table comes from immunoSEQ multiplex PCR, and its TCRdb copy is limited to in-frame clones, with some not included. Of 75,000 to 100,000 clones in the sample, around two thirds were seen once. Study-level findings and limits: V segments that were indistinguishable, TRBV6-2 and TRBV6-3 among them, were omitted from analysis. A missense variant in DCLRE1C was later tied to TCR beta V- and J-gene trimming.

The sequencing input was PBMCs. This sequence was found in a male donor in good health and CMV-seronegative. The chain couples TRBV6-4 to TRBJ2-1; perhaps TRBD2 as D (6 bases). CDR3 loop: CASSDLPLSSGPEQFF. The CDR3 coding sequence is TGTGCCAGCAGTGACCTACCGTTAAGTAGCGGCCCTGAGCAGTTCTTC.